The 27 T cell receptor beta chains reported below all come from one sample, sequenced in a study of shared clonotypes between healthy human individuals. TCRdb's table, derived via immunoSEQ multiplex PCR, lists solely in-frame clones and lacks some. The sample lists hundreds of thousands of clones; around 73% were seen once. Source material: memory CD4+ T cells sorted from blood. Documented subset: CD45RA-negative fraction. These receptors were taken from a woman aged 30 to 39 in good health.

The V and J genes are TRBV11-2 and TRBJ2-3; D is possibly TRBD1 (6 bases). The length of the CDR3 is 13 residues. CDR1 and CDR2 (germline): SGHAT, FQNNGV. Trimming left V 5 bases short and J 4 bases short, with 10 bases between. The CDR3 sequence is CASSRGHSDTQYF. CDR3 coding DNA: TGTGCCAGCAGCAGGGGACATTCAGATACGCAGTATTTT.

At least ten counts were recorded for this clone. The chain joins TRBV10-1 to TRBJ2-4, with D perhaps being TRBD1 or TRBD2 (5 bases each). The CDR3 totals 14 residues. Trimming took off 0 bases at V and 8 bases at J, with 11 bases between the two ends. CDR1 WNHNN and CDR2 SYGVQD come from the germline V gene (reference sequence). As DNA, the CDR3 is TGCGCCAGCAGTGAGTCAGGGATGGGGGACATTCAGTACTTC. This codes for CASSESGMGDIQYF.

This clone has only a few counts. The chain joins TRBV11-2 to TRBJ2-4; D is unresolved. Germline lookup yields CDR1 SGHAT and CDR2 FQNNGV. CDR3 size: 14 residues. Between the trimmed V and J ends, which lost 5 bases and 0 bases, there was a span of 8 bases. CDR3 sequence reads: CASSLRVAKNIQYF. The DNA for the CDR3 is TGTGCCAGCAGCCTTAGAGTAGCCAAAAACATTCAGTACTTC.

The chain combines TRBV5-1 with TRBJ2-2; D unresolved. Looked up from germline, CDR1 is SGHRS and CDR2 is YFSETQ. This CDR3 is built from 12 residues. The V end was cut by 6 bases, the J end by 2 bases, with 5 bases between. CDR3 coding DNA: TGCGCCAGCAAAAGTAACACCGGGGAGCTGTTTTTT. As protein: CASKSNTGELFF.

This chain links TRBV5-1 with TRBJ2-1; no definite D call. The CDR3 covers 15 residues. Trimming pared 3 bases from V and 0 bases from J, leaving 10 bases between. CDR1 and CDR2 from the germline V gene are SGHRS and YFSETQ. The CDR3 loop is CASSWGSGSYNEQFF. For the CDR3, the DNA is TGCGCCAGCAGCTGGGGTTCTGGCTCCTACAATGAGCAGTTCTTC.

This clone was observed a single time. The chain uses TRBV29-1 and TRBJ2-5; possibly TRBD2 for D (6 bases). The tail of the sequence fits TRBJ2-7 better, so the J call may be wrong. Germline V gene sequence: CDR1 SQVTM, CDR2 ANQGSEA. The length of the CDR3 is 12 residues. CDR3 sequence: CSVRDWSYEQYF. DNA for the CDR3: TGCAGCGTCCGGGACTGGTCCTACGAGCAGTACTTC.

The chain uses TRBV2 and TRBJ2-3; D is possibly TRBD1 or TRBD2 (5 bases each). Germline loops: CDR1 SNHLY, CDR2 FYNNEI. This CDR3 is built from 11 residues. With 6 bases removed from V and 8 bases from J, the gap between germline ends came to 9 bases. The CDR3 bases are TGTGCCAGCAGCGCCGGGACTACGCAGTATTTT. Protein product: CASSAGTTQYF.

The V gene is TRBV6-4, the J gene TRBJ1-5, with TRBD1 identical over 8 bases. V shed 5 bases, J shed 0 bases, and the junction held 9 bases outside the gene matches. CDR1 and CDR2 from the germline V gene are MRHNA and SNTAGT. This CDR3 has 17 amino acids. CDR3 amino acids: CASSHPGTGDSNQPQHF. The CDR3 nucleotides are TGTGCCAGCAGTCATCCCGGGACAGGAGATAGCAATCAGCCCCAGCATTTT.

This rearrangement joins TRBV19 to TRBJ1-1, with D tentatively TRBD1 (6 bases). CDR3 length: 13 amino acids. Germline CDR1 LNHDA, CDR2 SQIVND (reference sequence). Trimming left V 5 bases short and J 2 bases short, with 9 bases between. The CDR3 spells CASSWTENTEAFF. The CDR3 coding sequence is TGTGCCAGTAGTTGGACAGAAAACACTGAAGCTTTCTTT.

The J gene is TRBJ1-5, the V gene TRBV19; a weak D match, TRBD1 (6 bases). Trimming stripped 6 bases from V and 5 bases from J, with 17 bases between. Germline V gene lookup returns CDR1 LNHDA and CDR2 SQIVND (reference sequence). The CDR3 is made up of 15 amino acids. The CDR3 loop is CASSSGTTFHQPQHF. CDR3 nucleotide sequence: TGTGCCAGTAGCTCCGGGACAACGTTTCATCAGCCCCAGCATTTT.

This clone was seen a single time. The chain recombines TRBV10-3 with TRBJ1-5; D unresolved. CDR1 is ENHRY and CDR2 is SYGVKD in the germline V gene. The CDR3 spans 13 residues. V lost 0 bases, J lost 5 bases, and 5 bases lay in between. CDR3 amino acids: CAISESTDQPQHF. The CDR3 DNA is TGTGCCATCAGTGAGTCTACGGATCAGCCCCAGCATTTT.

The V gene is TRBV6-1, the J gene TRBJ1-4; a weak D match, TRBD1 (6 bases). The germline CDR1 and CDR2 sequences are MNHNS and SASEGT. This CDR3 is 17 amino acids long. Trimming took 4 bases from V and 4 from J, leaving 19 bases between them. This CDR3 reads CASSARGTIGGNEKLFF. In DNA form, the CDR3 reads TGTGCCAGCAGTGCAAGAGGGACAATCGGGGGTAATGAAAAACTGTTTTTT.

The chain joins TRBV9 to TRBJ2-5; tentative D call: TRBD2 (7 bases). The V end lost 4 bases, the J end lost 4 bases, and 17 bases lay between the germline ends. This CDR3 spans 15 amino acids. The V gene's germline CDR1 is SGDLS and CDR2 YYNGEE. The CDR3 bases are TGTGCCAGCAGCACCCCGCGAGGGGGGGGAGAGACCCAGTACTTC. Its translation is CASSTPRGGGETQYF.

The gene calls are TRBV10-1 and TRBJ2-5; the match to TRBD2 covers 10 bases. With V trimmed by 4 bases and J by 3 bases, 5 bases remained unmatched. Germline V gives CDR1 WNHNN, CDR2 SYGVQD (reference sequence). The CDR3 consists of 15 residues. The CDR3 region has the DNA TGCGCCAGCAGTGCAGGACTAGCGGTAGAAGAGACCCAGTACTTC. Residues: CASSAGLAVEETQYF.

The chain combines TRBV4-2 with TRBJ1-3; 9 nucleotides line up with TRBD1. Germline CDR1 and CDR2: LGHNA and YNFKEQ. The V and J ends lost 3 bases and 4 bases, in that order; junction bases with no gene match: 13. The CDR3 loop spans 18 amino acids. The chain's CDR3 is CASSQYFRDRVFGNTIYF. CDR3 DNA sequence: TGTGCCAGCAGCCAGTACTTCCGGGACAGGGTATTCGGAAACACCATATATTTT.

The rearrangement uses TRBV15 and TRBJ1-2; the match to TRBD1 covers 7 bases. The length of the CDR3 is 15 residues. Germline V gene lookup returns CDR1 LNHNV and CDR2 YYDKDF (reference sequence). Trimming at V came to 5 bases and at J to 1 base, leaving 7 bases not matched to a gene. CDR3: CATSWGDRLNYGYTF. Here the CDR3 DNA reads TGTGCCACCAGCTGGGGGGACAGACTTAACTATGGCTACACCTTC.

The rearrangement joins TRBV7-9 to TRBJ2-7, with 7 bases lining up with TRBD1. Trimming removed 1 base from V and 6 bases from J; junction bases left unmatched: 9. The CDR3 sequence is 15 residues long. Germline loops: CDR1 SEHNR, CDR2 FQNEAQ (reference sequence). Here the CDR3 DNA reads TGTGCCAGCAGCTTAGGCGGGCAGGGGGTTAGCGAGCAGTACTTC. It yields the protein CASSLGGQGVSEQYF.

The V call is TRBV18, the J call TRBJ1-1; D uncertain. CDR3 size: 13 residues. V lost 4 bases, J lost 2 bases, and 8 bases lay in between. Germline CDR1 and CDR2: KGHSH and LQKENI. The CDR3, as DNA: TGTGCCAGCTCACAACTGGGAAACACTGAAGCTTTCTTT. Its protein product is CASSQLGNTEAFF.

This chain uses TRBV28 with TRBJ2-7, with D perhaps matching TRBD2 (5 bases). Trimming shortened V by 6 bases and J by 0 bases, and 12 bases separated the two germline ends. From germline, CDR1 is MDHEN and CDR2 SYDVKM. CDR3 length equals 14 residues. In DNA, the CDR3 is TGTGCCAGCAGACACTCAGGAGGCTCCTACGAGCAGTACTTC. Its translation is CASRHSGGSYEQYF.

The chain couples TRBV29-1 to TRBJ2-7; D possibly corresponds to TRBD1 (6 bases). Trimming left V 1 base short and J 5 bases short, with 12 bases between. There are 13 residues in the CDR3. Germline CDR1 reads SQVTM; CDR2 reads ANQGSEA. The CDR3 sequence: CSVEVGRGHEQYF. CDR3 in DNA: TGCAGCGTTGAAGTCGGCAGGGGACACGAGCAGTACTTC.

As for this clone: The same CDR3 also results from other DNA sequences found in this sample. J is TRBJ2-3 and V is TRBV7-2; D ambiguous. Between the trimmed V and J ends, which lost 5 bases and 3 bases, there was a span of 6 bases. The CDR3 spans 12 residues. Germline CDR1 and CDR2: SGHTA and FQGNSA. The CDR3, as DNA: TGTGCCAGCAGCCCATATACAGATACGCAGTATTTT. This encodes CASSPYTDTQYF.

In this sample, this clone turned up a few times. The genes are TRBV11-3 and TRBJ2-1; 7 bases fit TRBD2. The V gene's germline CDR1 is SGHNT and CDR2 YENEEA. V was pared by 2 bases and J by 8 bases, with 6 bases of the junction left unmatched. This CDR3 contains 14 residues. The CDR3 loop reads CASSLREGIHEQFF. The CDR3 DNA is TGTGCCAGCAGCTTAAGGGAGGGGATCCATGAGCAGTTCTTC. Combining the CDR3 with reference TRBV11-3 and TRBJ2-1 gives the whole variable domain EAGVVQSPRYKIIEKKQPVAFWCNPISGHNTLYWYLQNLGQGPELLIRYENEEAVDDSQLPKDRFSAERLKGVDSTLKIQPAELGDSAVYLCASSLREGIHEQFFGPGTRLTVL.

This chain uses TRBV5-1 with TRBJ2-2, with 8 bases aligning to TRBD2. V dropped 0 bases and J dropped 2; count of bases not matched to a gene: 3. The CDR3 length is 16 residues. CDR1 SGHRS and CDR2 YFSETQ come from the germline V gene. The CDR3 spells CASSLVSGRNTGELFF. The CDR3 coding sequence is TGCGCCAGCAGCTTGGTGAGCGGGAGAAACACCGGGGAGCTGTTTTTT. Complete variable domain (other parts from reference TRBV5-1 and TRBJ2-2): KAGVTQTPRYLIKTRGQQVTLSCSPISGHRSVSWYQQTPGQGLQFLFEYFSETQRNKGNFPGRFSGRQFSNSRSEMNVSTLELGDSALYLCASSLVSGRNTGELFFGEGSRLTVL.

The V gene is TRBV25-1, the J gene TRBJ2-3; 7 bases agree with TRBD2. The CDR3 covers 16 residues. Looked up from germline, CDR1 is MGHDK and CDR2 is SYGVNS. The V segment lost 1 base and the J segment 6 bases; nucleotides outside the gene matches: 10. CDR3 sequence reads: CASSEWERGRQDTQYF. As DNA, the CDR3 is TGTGCCAGCAGTGAATGGGAGCGGGGCAGACAGGATACGCAGTATTTT.

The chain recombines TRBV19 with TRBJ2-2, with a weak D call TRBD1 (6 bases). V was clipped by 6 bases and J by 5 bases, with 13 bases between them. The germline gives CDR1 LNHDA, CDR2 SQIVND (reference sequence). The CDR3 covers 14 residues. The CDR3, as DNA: TGTGCCAGTAGGCCGGGACACGGGACCGGGGAGCTGTTTTTT. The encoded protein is CASRPGHGTGELFF.

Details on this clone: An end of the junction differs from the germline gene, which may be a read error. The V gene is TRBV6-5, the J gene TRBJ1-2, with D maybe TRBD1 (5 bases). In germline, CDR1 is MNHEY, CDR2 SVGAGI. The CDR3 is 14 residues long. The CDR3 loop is CASSNSQGNYGYTF. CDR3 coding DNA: TGTGCCAGCAGTAACTCCCAGGGAAACTATGGCTACACCTTC.

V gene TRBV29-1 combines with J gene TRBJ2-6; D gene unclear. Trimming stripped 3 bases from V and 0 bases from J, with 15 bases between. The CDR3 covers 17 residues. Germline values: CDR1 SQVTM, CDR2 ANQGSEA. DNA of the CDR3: TGCAGCGTTGATTTTTCCGGCCGAGACTCTGGGGCCAACGTCCTGACTTTC. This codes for CSVDFSGRDSGANVLTF.